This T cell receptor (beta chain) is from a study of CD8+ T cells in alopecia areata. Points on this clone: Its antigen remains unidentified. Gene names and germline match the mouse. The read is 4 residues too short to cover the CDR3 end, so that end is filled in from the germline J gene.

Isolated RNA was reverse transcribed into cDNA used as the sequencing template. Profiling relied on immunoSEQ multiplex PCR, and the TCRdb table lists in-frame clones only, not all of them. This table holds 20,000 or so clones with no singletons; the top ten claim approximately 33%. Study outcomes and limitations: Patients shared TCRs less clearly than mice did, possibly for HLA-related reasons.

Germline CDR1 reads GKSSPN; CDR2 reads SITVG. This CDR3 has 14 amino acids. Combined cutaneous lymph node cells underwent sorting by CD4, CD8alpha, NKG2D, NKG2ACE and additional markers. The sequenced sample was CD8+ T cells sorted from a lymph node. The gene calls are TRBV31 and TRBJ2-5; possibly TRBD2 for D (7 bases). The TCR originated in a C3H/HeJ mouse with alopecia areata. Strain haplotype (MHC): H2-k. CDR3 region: CAWSLEWGADTQYF. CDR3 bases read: TGTGCCTGGAGTCTAGAGTGGGGGGCGGAC. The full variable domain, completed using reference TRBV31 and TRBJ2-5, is AQTIHQWPVAEIKAVGSPLSLGCTIKGKSSPNLYWYWQATGGTLQQLFYSITVGQVESVVQLNLSASRPKDDQFILSTEKLLLSHSGFYLCAWSLEWGADTQYFGPGTRLLVL.